The present T cell receptor beta chain was sequenced within a study of T cell responses to AZD1222 COVID-19 vaccine (dated by TCRdb to 2020 to 2023). Regarding the research as a whole: Because spike-specific TCR depth and breadth did not differ between the two schedules, AZD1222 recipients who got a second dose at roughly 4 weeks were pooled with those who got a second dose at roughly 12 weeks. Trial participants were enrolled into age subgroups of 18-55, 56-69 and 70-plus years, which contained approximately 150, 30 and 60 TCR-sequenced participants, respectively. A total of under 250 trial participants underwent TCR sequencing, of whom 200 to 220 had received two doses of AZD1222 and 26 had received two doses of the MenACWY control vaccine. Here is what the overall study found, with its caveats: Conclusions about previously exposed vaccinees were limited because only five to seven AZD1222 recipients were SARS-CoV-2 seropositive at baseline. Because no day 14 peak-response samples were available, repertoires were characterized only after the peak T cell response. Participants were mostly white British, with more females than males. The authors suggested clonal diversity may have been underestimated. Reportedly, close to half of the unique spike-specific TCRs recognized epitopes lying outside the regions that are mutated in the B.1.351 and B.1.1.7 variants. The 56-69-year group was small, and its depth increase did not reach significance, likely because of low power. A significant rise in spike-specific TCR breadth and depth was observed after two AZD1222 doses relative to day 0 and relative to MenACWY recipients. CD4 TCRs associated with the vaccine covered the entire spike protein, and the dominant responses were in regions 160-218 and 743-854.

Note on this clone: Its antigen is currently not known. The record has no base qualities; no much larger clone is one base away.

The time point tag for this specimen amounts to: baseline before first vaccination. Vaccinee samples came from UK trials COV001 and COV002, including a single-blind randomized controlled phase 2/3 trial of AZD1222 (ChAdOx1 nCoV-19) in healthy adults. Trial participant PBMC samples were collected at day 0 and day 28 after the second dose for TCRbeta chain sequencing. The CDR3 regions of human TCRbeta chains were subjected to immunosequencing. In the authors' own workflow: TCRs in the repertoires were compared against a reference library of SARS-CoV-2-specific TCRs that had been generated with the MIRA antigen-specificity platform. Breadth meant the fraction of unique TCRs that were SARS-CoV-2-associated, whereas depth meant the fraction of total T cells that were SARS-CoV-2-associated. Each spike-specific TCR was assigned to its reactive spike region and to a CD4 or CD8 class using the MIRA data. Log10-transformed breadth and depth values were compared by one-way ANOVA with Sidak's multiple comparisons tests. This is the immuneACCESS table as TCRdb keeps it, with only in-frame sequences that have V and J called. A part of the clones is gone; compared with another copy, unresolved V genes explain less than half, and the rest is unexplained. V, J and clone size are those of that table, while D and trimming were read from the DNA. The sample data list 150,000 or so clones, and approximately 92% of these were observed just once. In total, the top ten clones hold 2% to 3% of the sample.

Material: peripheral blood, obtained on day 0 of AZD1222 vaccination. The sequence derives from an adult in good health.

CDR3 region: CASRHQGARFDTF. The nucleotide sequence reads TGTGCCAGTAGGCATCAGGGGGCGAGATTTGACACCTTC. The chain joins TRBV19 to TRBJ1-2; 8 bases in the junction line up with TRBD1. At the junction V is shortened by 6 bases and J by 12 bases; bases outside the gene matches: 12. The CDR3 measures 13 amino acids from cysteine to phenylalanine. Left in the record is the CDR3 DNA by itself, 39 bases read in frame from the first base. CDR1 and CDR2, per the germline V gene (reference sequence), are LNHDA and SQIVND.